The entry below gives a single TCR beta chain sequence along with its context. No antigen is known for it. This sample was included in a study of blood T cells in healthy people across ages. Study outcomes and limitations: TCR beta diversity per million T cells fell roughly linearly with age. More naive CD4+ cells and higher diversity were found in long-lived than in aged donors. CMV infection status of these donors was not known.

Total RNA amounts of at least 5.5 micrograms were extracted per sample. With 1 base clipped from V and 7 bases from J, the junction kept 9 bases outside the gene matches. This CDR3 is 16 amino acids long. Germline CDR1 SGHAT, CDR2 FQDESV (reference sequence). Together with a sample-barcoded 5' primer, a J-beta primer mix was included in a second PCR lasting about 6 to 12 cycles. TCRdb reprocessed the 5' RACE reads via MiXCR and lists one record per CDR3 protein. The sample comprises about 730,000 distinct CDR3 sequences, roughly 43% of which are singletons, and 20% to 25% rests with the top ten. The chain carries TRBV11-1 and TRBJ2-1, with TRBD2 matching 8 bases. The sequence was collected from a woman aged 60-70 years in good health. What was sequenced was blood. This CDR3 reads CASSLDGGGRVNEQFF. The CDR3 bases are TGTGCCAGCAGCTTAGATGGCGGGGGGAGAGTTAATGAGCAGTTCTTC.